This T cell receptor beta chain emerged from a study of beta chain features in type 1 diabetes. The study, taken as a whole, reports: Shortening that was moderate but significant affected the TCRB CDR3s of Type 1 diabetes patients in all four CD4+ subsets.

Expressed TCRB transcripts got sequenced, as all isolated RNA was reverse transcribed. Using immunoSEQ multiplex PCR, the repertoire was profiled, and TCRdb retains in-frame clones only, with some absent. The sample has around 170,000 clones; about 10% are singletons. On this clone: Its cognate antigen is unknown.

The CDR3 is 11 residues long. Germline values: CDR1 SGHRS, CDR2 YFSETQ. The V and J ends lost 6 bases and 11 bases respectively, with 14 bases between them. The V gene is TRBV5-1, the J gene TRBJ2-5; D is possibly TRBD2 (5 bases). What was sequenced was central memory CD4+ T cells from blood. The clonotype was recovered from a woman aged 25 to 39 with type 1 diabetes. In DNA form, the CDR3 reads TGCGCCAGCACTGAAAACGGGGAGCAGTACTTC. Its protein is CASTENGEQYF.